This paragraph covers one TCR beta chain sequence. The antigen is unknown. MiXCR, run by TCRdb on the reads, gives a single entry per CDR3 protein. The sample has approximately 500,000 distinct CDR3 sequences; about 33% are singletons. This record comes from a study of T cell repertoires in cytomegalovirus infection. CDR3 length equals 14 residues. V shed 5 bases and J 8 bases; nucleotides not matched to a gene: 7. Sequences were derived from cultured PBMCs, sampled from culture after CMV antigen stimulation. The V call is TRBV12-3 or TRBV12-4, the J call TRBJ1-4, with 8 positions matching TRBD1. The TCR sequence derives from a human donor in good health (CMV status not recorded). Some clones in this sample may be carry-over from other donors' samples. The CDR3 DNA is TGTGCCAGCAGTGTCACAGGGGGAGGGGAAAAACTGTTTTTT. Its translation is CASSVTGGGEKLFF.